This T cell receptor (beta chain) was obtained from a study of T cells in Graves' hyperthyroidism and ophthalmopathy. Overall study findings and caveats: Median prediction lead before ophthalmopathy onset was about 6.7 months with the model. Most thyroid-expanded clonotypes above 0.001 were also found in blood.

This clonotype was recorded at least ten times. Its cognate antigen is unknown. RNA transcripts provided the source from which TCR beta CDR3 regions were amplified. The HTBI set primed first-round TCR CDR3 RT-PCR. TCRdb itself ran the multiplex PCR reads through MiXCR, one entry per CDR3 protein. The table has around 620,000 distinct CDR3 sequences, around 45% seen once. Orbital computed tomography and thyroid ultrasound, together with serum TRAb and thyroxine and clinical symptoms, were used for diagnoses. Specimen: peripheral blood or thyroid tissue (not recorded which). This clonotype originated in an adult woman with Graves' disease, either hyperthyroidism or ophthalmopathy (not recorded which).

In nucleotides, the CDR3 is TGTGCCAGTAGTACAGGGCGGTATAACACTGAAGCTTTCTTT. Translated: CASSTGRYNTEAFF. This chain links TRBV19 with TRBJ1-1; D may be TRBD1 (5 bases). Germline values: CDR1 LNHDA, CDR2 SQIVND (reference sequence). The CDR3 loop spans 14 amino acids. The ends were cut back, 4 bases at V and 2 bases at J, with 11 bases in the middle.